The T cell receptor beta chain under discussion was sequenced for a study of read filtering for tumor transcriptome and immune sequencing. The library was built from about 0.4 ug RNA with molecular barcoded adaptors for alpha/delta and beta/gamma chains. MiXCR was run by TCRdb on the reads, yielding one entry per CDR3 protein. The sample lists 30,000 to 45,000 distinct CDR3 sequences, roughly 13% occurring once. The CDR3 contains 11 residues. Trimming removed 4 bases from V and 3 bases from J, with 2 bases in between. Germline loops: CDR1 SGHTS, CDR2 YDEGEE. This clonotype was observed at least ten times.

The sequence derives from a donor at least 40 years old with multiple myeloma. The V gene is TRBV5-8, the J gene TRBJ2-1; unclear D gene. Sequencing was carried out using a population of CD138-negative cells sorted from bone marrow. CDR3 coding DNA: TGTGCCAGCAGCGTCTACAATGAGCAGTTCTTC. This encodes CASSVYNEQFF.